Here is one TCR beta chain with its context. Its antigen remains unknown. The healthy adult donors were HIV-negative and reported no recent acute infections or vaccinations. CDR3 length: 17 residues. The junction had 16 bases not matched to a gene; V was cut back by 7 bases and J by 4 bases. CDR1 is SQVTM, CDR2 ANQGSEA, per germline. A deep-level run was used for the assay. Original methodology: Junction-only sequences produced by ImmunoSEQ had no quality scores, so filtering differed. The table came from immunoSEQ multiplex PCR; TCRdb's copy has only in-frame clones and leaves some out. That table furnishes V, J and clone size, whereas the DNA furnished D and trimming. There are 2 million to 2.5 million clones in the sample; 85% to 95% occur only once, and 0.39% lies in the top ten. This entry belongs to a study of shared clonotypes between healthy human individuals. General study findings and limits: Clonotypes shared by all four sorted-subset donors had higher generation probabilities than non-shared clonotypes.

The sequence derives from a young man in good health. Some clones in this sample may be carry-over from other donors' samples. The V call is TRBV29-1, the J call TRBJ2-1, with TRBD2 matching over 10 bases. Sequencing was done on a sample of naive CD4+ T cells from PBMCs. Subset described: CD45RA+ positively selected. DNA for the CDR3: TGCAGCGGAGACTTGCCGCTTAGCGGGAGGCGGTACAATGAGCAGTTCTTC. Translated, it gives CSGDLPLSGRRYNEQFF.